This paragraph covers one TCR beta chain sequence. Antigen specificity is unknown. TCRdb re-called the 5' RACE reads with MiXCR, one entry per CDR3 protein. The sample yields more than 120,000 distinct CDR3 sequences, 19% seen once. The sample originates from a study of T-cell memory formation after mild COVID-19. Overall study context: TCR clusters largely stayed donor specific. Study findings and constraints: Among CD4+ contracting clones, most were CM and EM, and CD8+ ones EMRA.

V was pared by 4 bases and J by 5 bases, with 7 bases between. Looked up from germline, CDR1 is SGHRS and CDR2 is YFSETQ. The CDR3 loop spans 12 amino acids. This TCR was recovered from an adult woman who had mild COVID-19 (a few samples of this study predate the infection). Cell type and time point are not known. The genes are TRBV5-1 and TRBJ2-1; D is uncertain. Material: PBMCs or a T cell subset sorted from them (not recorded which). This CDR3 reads CASSPQNNEQFF. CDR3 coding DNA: TGCGCCAGCAGCCCCCAAAACAATGAGCAGTTCTTC. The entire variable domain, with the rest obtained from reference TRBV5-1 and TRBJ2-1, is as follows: KAGVTQTPRYLIKTRGQQVTLSCSPISGHRSVSWYQQTPGQGLQFLFEYFSETQRNKGNFPGRFSGRQFSNSRSEMNVSTLELGDSALYLCASSPQNNEQFFGPGTRLTVL.